This T cell receptor beta chain was recovered during a study of early T cells in non-severe SARS-CoV-2 infection. Overall study context: Sequencing input comprised bulk RNA from unsorted whole blood; chain pairing was not available.

The CDR3 contains 14 residues. The germline V gene encodes CDR1 SGHVS and CDR2 FQNEAQ. V dropped 2 bases and J dropped 11; count of bases not matched to a gene: 8. Using its own MiXCR run on the 5' RACE reads, TCRdb lists one record per CDR3 protein. The profile shows just under 60,000 distinct CDR3 sequences, around 9% of them singletons. V is TRBV7-8 and J is TRBJ1-5; TRBD1 aligns across 8 bases. This receptor was taken from an adult who was a healthcare worker with PCR-confirmed SARS-CoV-2 infection or an uninfected control (not recorded which). The sequenced sample was whole blood. CDR3 bases: TGTGCCAGCAGCTTATCACAGGGGGGACCAGCCCAGCATTTT. It translates to CASSLSQGGPAQHF.